These T cell receptor beta chains were read from a single sample in a study of siplizumab effects on memory and regulatory T cells. The method was immunoSEQ multiplex PCR; TCRdb's version includes in-frame clones alone and lacks a portion of them. Of approximately 98,000 clones in the sample, just under 95% are singletons; the top ten hold around 1.4%. Sequencing was performed on non-Treg CD4+ T cells sorted from blood. The receptors stem from a human donor in good health. CDR3s include the opening cysteine and the closing phenylalanine or tryptophan. Fields, in order: J gene, V gene, clone size, D gene, CDR3 protein, CDR3 DNA. D genes are given only for firm matches. Rows may omit the clone size; those that give it use once, few, many or a size class.

>TRBJ2-7|TRBV14|NA|NA
CASSRLGWGPGRSYEQYF
TGTGCCAGCAGCCGACTCGGTTGGGGCCCCGGGAGATCCTACGAGCAGTACTTC
>TRBJ2-7|TRBV28|NA|NA
CASSPPGGLKDYEQYF
TGTGCCAGCAGTCCACCTGGGGGCCTAAAGGACTACGAGCAGTACTTC
>TRBJ1-1|TRBV19|NA|TRBD1
CASSTRDRGVLNTEAFF
TGTGCCAGTAGTACGCGGGACAGGGGAGTATTGAACACTGAAGCTTTCTTT
>TRBJ2-1|TRBV7-9|few|NA
CASNGVSNEQFF
TGTGCCAGCAATGGCGTCAGCAATGAGCAGTTCTTC
>TRBJ2-3|TRBV10-1|NA|TRBD2
CASSESRASGRTDTQYF
TGCGCCAGCAGTGAGTCACGGGCTAGCGGGAGAACAGATACGCAGTATTTT
>TRBJ2-1|TRBV7-9|NA|NA
CASSLVAGGIRDPKQFF
TGTGCCAGCAGCTTAGTTGCAGGAGGTATTCGGGACCCTAAGCAGTTCTTC
>TRBJ1-3|TRBV7-2|NA|TRBD1
CASSTGTGGNTIYF
TGTGCCAGCAGCACCGGGACAGGGGGAAACACCATATATTTT
>TRBJ2-3|TRBV5-1|NA|TRBD1
CASSPGNRGGTDTQYF
TGCGCCAGCAGCCCGGGAAACAGGGGCGGCACAGATACGCAGTATTTT
>TRBJ1-2|TRBV11-2|NA|TRBD1
CASTKPGTGNYGYTF
TGTGCCAGCACTAAGCCGGGGACAGGGAACTATGGCTACACCTTC
>TRBJ2-7|TRBV11-2|NA|NA
CASSSGGYSYEQYF
TGTGCCAGCAGCTCGGGGGGCTATTCCTACGAGCAGTACTTC
>TRBJ1-2|TRBV28|NA|NA
CASSPDSIGGYTF
TGTGCCAGCAGTCCTGACAGTATCGGTGGCTACACCTTC
>TRBJ1-1|TRBV5-4|once|NA
CASSQETVIRLNTEAFF
TGTGCCAGCAGCCAAGAAACTGTGATCAGGTTGAACACTGAAGCTTTCTTT
>TRBJ2-5|TRBV5-5|NA|TRBD2
CASSLRHRLAGETQYF
TGTGCCAGCAGCTTGCGGCATAGGCTAGCGGGGGAGACCCAGTACTTC
>TRBJ2-1|TRBV6-1|once|TRBD2
CASSEAHLTSGRYNEQFF
TGTGCCAGCAGTGAAGCGCACCTAACTAGCGGTCGCTACAATGAGCAGTTCTTC
>TRBJ1-1|TRBV5-1|NA|NA
CASSLYGGMNTEAFF
TGCGCCAGCAGCTTGTATGGGGGTATGAACACTGAAGCTTTCTTT
>TRBJ2-3|TRBV2|NA|NA
CNSGWDTQYF
TGTAACTCCGGTTGGGATACGCAGTATTTT
>TRBJ2-7|TRBV6-1|once|NA
CASSPGRAYEQYF
TGTGCCAGCAGCCCCGGCCGGGCCTACGAGCAGTACTTC